Below, 9 T cell receptor beta chains from the same sample are listed, as sequenced in a study of cytomegalovirus exposure and HLA in healthy donors. The data were produced by immunoSEQ multiplex PCR, yet TCRdb's version contains in-frame clones alone and is incomplete. Among 200,000 to 300,000 clones, approximately 87% were seen once, and the ten largest hold 2.6%. Source material: PBMCs. The receptors were gathered from a man between 18 and 35 years old in good health and CMV-seronegative.

V and J are TRBV9 and TRBJ2-2; 8 bases align to TRBD2. Germline V gene sequence: CDR1 SGDLS, CDR2 YYNGEE. The junction had 11 bases not matched to a gene; V was cut back by 5 bases and J by 5 bases. There are 16 residues in the CDR3. The CDR3 coding sequence is TGTGCCAGCAGGGCGGGGCCAGCGGGAGTGACCGGGGAGCTGTTTTTT. It codes for CASRAGPAGVTGELFF.

CDR3 in DNA: TGTGCCTGGAGTGGACATAAGGGAGCCTTTAATGAAAAACTGTTTTTT. Protein sequence: CAWSGHKGAFNEKLFF. The rearrangement joins TRBV30 to TRBJ1-4; no clear D. V shed 1 base and J shed 4 bases, with 16 bases lying between them. Germline-derived CDR1 and CDR2 are GTSNPN and SVGIG (reference sequence). The CDR3 length is 16 residues.

The chain joins TRBV29-1 to TRBJ2-1; weak D call: TRBD2 (7 bases). V was clipped by 6 bases and J by 8 bases, with 14 bases between them. CDR3 length: 12 amino acids. The germline V gene has CDR1 SQVTM and CDR2 ANQGSEA. CDR3 sequence reads: CSVRRGGDEQFF. The CDR3 DNA reads as TGCAGCGTACGAAGAGGGGGGGATGAGCAGTTCTTC.

The J gene is TRBJ1-6, the V gene TRBV28, with D maybe TRBD1 (5 bases). Germline-derived CDR1 and CDR2 are MDHEN and SYDVKM. With 2 bases removed from V and 6 bases from J, the gap between germline ends came to 11 bases. This CDR3 region has 15 residues. The chain's CDR3 is CASSLGQGTNSPLHF. The CDR3 nucleotides are TGTGCCAGCAGTTTAGGTCAGGGAACTAATTCACCCCTCCACTTT.

This sequence joins TRBV5-6 and TRBJ1-5, with D perhaps matching TRBD1 (6 bases). The V end was cut by 3 bases, the J end by 5 bases, with 21 bases between. Per germline, CDR1 SGHDT and CDR2 YYEEEE. The CDR3 is 17 residues long. CDR3 nucleotides: TGTGCCAGCAGCTCTGGGTGGGTTGGCAGGGGACATCAGCCCCAGCATTTT. Translating gives CASSSGWVGRGHQPQHF. Looking up the rest from reference TRBV5-6 and TRBJ1-5 gives the full variable domain: DAGVTQSPTHLIKTRGQQVTLRCSPKSGHDTVSWYQQALGQGPQFIFQYYEEEERQRGNFPDRFSGHQFPNYSSELNVNALLLGDSALYLCASSSGWVGRGHQPQHFGDGTRLSIL.

The chain joins TRBV9 to TRBJ1-5, with D perhaps TRBD1 (5 bases). Germline assignment: CDR1 SGDLS and CDR2 YYNGEE. This CDR3 is built from 16 residues. V was pared by 0 bases and J by 6 bases, with 16 bases between. CDR3 sequence: CASSVDGGTNGQPQHF. CDR3 DNA sequence: TGTGCCAGCAGCGTAGATGGCGGGACTAATGGTCAGCCCCAGCATTTT.

The chain couples TRBV7-2 to TRBJ2-3; 12 bases are shared with TRBD2. Per the germline V gene, CDR1 is SGHTA and CDR2 is FQGNSA. V gave up 1 base and J gave up 4 bases; unmatched junction bases: 3. The CDR3 totals 16 residues. The CDR3 region is CASSLGLAGGADTQYF. In DNA form, the CDR3 reads TGTGCCAGCAGCTTAGGGCTAGCGGGAGGGGCAGATACGCAGTATTTT.

V usage is TRBV28 and J usage is TRBJ2-2; D may be TRBD2 (6 bases). The CDR3 has 18 amino acids. Germline loops: CDR1 MDHEN, CDR2 SYDVKM. Between the trimmed V and J ends, which lost 3 bases and 6 bases, there was a span of 23 bases. The CDR3 region is CASSFLAGAFRRAGELFF. The CDR3 nucleotides read TGTGCCAGCAGTTTCCTAGCAGGCGCCTTCCGGAGGGCCGGGGAGCTGTTTTTT.

V and J are TRBV9 and TRBJ2-1, with a tentative D call TRBD2 (6 bases). The germline V gene encodes CDR1 SGDLS and CDR2 YYNGEE. V dropped 3 bases and J dropped 9 bases, with 10 bases sitting between them. The CDR3 runs to 12 residues. This CDR3 is CASSGGTPEQFF. In nucleotides, the CDR3 is TGTGCCAGCAGCGGCGGGACTCCTGAGCAGTTCTTC.